This entry describes one TCR beta chain. Authors' analysis steps: Amplification of reference gene primers provided the estimated nucleated cell counts. Only in-frame clones appear in the TCRdb table, and some are missing; sequencing was by immunoSEQ multiplex PCR. The DNA gave D and trimming, while V, J and clone size come from that table. The sample yields some 200,000 clones, around 81% seen once. This sample is part of a study of blood T cell repertoires in COVID-19. About the research overall: T cells, B-cell-depleted T cells, or PBMCs provided the cDNA or gDNA that served as material.

The receptor's source is a woman in her 70s with acute or convalescent COVID-19. Sequencing used peripheral blood.

Here the CDR3 reads CASSRLAGEDTQYF. CDR3 in DNA: TGTGCCAGTAGTAGACTAGCGGGGGAAGATACGCAGTATTTT. The chain is built from TRBV19 and TRBJ2-3; 12 bases fit TRBD2. There are 14 residues in the CDR3. Germline V gene data show CDR1 as LNHDA and CDR2 as SQIVND (reference sequence). The junction had 1 base not matched to a gene; V was cut back by 4 bases and J by 5 bases.